A single sample gave rise to the 16 T cell receptor beta chains below, sequenced in a study of graft-versus-host responses after intestinal transplantation. Libraries were prepared by immunoSEQ multiplex PCR; TCRdb keeps only in-frame clonotypes and omits some of them. In the table there are some 11,000 clones, 80% to 90% of which are singletons. The sample in question was PBMCs, obtained approximately 120 days after transplant. These receptor sequences come from a human patient who received an intestinal transplant, so some T cells may come from the graft donor.

V and J are TRBV30 and TRBJ1-3; no clear D gene. CDR1 is GTSNPN and CDR2 is SVGIG in the germline V gene (reference sequence). Trimming stripped 4 bases from V and 2 bases from J, with 6 bases between. The CDR3 covers 12 residues. The CDR3 DNA follows: TGTGCCTGGAAACTAGCTGGAAACACCATATATTTT. Protein: CAWKLAGNTIYF.

This clone was detected once. The chain combines TRBV29-1 with TRBJ2-7, with TRBD1 identical over 9 bases. Trimming cost V 1 base and J 4 bases; bases outside gene matches: 2. This CDR3 has 13 amino acids. Germline CDR1 reads SQVTM; CDR2 reads ANQGSEA. CDR3 nucleotide sequence: TGCAGCGTTGAAGGGACAGGGGTTTACGAGCAGTACTTC. Its protein product is CSVEGTGVYEQYF.

This clone appeared a few times. The V call is TRBV2, the J call TRBJ1-3, with 7 positions matching TRBD1. The CDR3 runs to 15 residues. The ends lost 7 bases at V and 8 bases at J; junction bases unmatched: 14. Germline V CDR1 and CDR2: SNHLY, FYNNEI. The CDR3 loop reads CASTVWTGSIDTIYF. The CDR3, as DNA: TGTGCCAGCACTGTCTGGACAGGCAGTATAGACACCATATATTTT.

The chain joins TRBV30 to TRBJ2-7; 10 nucleotides align to TRBD2. The CDR3 covers 15 residues. V lost 5 bases and J lost 0; bases outside the gene matches: 7. The germline V gene has CDR1 GTSNPN and CDR2 SVGIG (reference sequence). In nucleotides, the CDR3 is TGTGCCTGGTTAGAAGCGGGAGGGCTCTCCTACGAGCAGTACTTC. Translating it yields CAWLEAGGLSYEQYF.

The V gene is TRBV27, the J gene TRBJ2-2, with D perhaps being TRBD1 or TRBD2 (6 bases each). V lost 1 base, J lost 0 bases, and 9 bases lay in between. The germline V gene encodes CDR1 MNHEY and CDR2 SMNVEV (reference sequence). The CDR3 has 16 amino acids. CDR3 DNA sequence: TGTGCCAGCAGTTTATTTCGGGGGCCGAACACCGGGGAGCTGTTTTTT. Translating it yields CASSLFRGPNTGELFF.

The chain is built from TRBV10-1 and TRBJ2-3; 8 bases match TRBD2. This CDR3 region has 16 residues. V was clipped by 7 bases and J by 0 bases; unmatched bases: 9. Germline lookup yields CDR1 WNHNN and CDR2 SYGVQD (reference sequence). CDR3 nucleotides: TGCGCCAGCACCGATGGGGCTAGCGGGAGCACAGATACGCAGTATTTT. Protein product: CASTDGASGSTDTQYF.

This sequence joins TRBV27 and TRBJ1-4; TRBD1 matches at 8 bases. V dropped 4 bases and J dropped 7; count of bases not matched to a gene: 5. Germline V lookup: CDR1 MNHEY, CDR2 SMNVEV (reference sequence). The CDR3 is 14 amino acids. The CDR3 nucleotides are TGTGCCAGCAGTTGGACAGGGCGGGGTGAAAAACTGTTTTTT. Protein product: CASSWTGRGEKLFF.

DNA for the CDR3: TGTGCCAGCAGTGGGACAGGGGGCGCAGATACGCAGTATTTT. Translated: CASSGTGGADTQYF. J is TRBJ2-3 and V is TRBV6-1; 11 positions agree with TRBD1. Unmatched junction bases numbered 1, after V lost 4 bases and J lost 4 bases. The CDR3 consists of 14 residues. Germline V gene data show CDR1 as MNHNS and CDR2 as SASEGT.

The chain uses TRBV28 and TRBJ1-2; no clear D. V was clipped by 6 bases and J by 6 bases, with 14 bases between them. Germline CDR1 and CDR2: MDHEN and SYDVKM. The CDR3 spans 13 residues. CDR3: CASRKQRWDGYTF. The CDR3 DNA reads TGTGCCAGCAGGAAACAAAGATGGGATGGCTACACCTTC.

This chain links TRBV5-6 with TRBJ2-2, with TRBD2 as a possible D gene (6 bases). CDR1 is SGHDT, CDR2 YYEEEE, per germline. The length of the CDR3 is 16 residues. V was clipped by 4 bases and J by 0 bases, with 13 bases between them. The CDR3 loop reads CASSLYSGPNTGELFF. The CDR3 DNA follows: TGTGCCAGCAGCCTATATAGCGGCCCGAACACCGGGGAGCTGTTTTTT.

The chain combines TRBV6-5 with TRBJ2-7, with unresolved D. Trimming took 8 bases from V and 2 from J, leaving 7 bases between them. Germline loops: CDR1 MNHEY, CDR2 SVGAGI. The CDR3 is made up of 11 amino acids. CDR3 sequence (DNA): TGTGCCAGCTTGTGGGCCTACGAGCAGTACTTC. Protein sequence: CASLWAYEQYF.

The CDR3 sequence: CASSETVGPYEQYF. The CDR3 DNA follows: TGTGCCAGCAGTGAAACCGTTGGTCCGTACGAGCAGTACTTC. This chain joins TRBV6-1 and TRBJ2-7; no reliable D call. The CDR3 runs to 14 residues. Trimming pared 2 bases from V and 4 bases from J, leaving 12 bases between. Germline V gives CDR1 MNHNS, CDR2 SASEGT.

The rearrangement joins TRBV6-1 to TRBJ2-2, with D possibly called TRBD1 or TRBD2 (5 bases each). V lost 6 bases and J lost 3, with 8 bases in between. In germline, CDR1 is MNHNS, CDR2 SASEGT. This CDR3 has 13 amino acids. CDR3 in DNA: TGTGCCAGCAGCCGGGGCGACACCGGGGAGCTGTTTTTT. Translation gives CASSRGDTGELFF.

CDR3 region: CASKTGTGSYEQYF. The CDR3 DNA is TGTGCCAGCAAGACCGGGACAGGGTCCTACGAGCAGTACTTC. The rearrangement uses TRBV6-5 and TRBJ2-7, with 9 positions matching TRBD1. CDR3 length: 14 residues. Trimming removed 7 bases from V and 1 base from J; junction bases left unmatched: 5. The germline V gene has CDR1 MNHEY and CDR2 SVGAGI.

This clone was observed a handful of times. The gene calls are TRBV5-1 and TRBJ1-1; 9 nucleotides match TRBD1. The CDR3 is 16 residues long. Germline V CDR1 and CDR2: SGHRS, YFSETQ. Trimming removed 0 bases from V and 2 bases from J; junction bases left unmatched: 5. CDR3 sequence: CASSLGQGVFNTEAFF. CDR3 DNA: TGCGCCAGCAGCTTGGGACAGGGGGTTTTCAACACTGAAGCTTTCTTT. Looking up the rest from reference TRBV5-1 and TRBJ1-1 gives the full variable domain: KAGVTQTPRYLIKTRGQQVTLSCSPISGHRSVSWYQQTPGQGLQFLFEYFSETQRNKGNFPGRFSGRQFSNSRSEMNVSTLELGDSALYLCASSLGQGVFNTEAFFGQGTRLTVV.

The genes are TRBV5-1 and TRBJ2-1; TRBD1 aligns across 10 bases. This CDR3 comprises 16 residues. V was pared by 3 bases and J by 5 bases, with 8 bases of the junction left unmatched. Germline V gene sequence: CDR1 SGHRS, CDR2 YFSETQ. As DNA, the CDR3 is TGCGCCAGCAGCTATGTTGTGGGACAGGGGCACAATGAGCAGTTCTTC. It encodes CASSYVVGQGHNEQFF.